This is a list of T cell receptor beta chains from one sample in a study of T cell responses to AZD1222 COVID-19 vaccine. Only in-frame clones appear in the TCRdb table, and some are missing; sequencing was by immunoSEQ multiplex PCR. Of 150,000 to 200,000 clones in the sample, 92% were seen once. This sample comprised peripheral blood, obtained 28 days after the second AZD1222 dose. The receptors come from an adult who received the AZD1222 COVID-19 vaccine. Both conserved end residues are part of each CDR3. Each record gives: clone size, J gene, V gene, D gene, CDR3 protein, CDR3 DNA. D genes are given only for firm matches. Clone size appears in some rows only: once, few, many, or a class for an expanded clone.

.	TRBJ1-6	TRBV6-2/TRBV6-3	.	CASSPGLGHSYNSPLHF	TGTGCCAGCAGCCCCGGCCTGGGGCACTCCTATAATTCACCCCTCCACTTT
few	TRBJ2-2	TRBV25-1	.	CASDPRGGQGELFF	TGTGCCAGCGATCCCAGGGGAGGACAAGGGGAGCTGTTTTTT
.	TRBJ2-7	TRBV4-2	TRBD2	CASSQGLAGGYEQYF	TGTGCCAGCAGCCAAGGACTAGCGGGGGGGTACGAGCAGTACTTC
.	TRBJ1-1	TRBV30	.	CASNQERNTEAFF	TGTGCCTCGAATCAAGAACGGAACACTGAAGCTTTCTTT
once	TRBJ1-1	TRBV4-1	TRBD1	CASSPTGYNTEAFF	TGCGCCAGCAGCCCGACAGGGTACAACACTGAAGCTTTCTTT
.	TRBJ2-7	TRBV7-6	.	CASSLEPTGATEQYF	TGTGCCAGCAGCTTAGAACCGACGGGGGCTACCGAGCAGTACTTC
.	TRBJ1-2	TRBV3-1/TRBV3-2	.	CASSQVSRRAYGYTF	TGTGCCAGCAGCCAAGTATCGCGAAGAGCTTATGGCTACACCTTC
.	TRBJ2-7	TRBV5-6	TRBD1	CASSFRGSYRLYEQYF	TGTGCCAGCAGCTTCAGGGGGTCCTACAGACTCTACGAGCAGTACTTC
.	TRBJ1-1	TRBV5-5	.	CASSPERGSTEAFF	TGTGCCAGCAGCCCGGAGAGGGGCAGTACTGAAGCTTTCTTT
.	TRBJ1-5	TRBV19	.	CASKLDRGGNQPQHF	TGTGCCAGTAAACTTGATAGGGGAGGGAATCAGCCCCAGCATTTT
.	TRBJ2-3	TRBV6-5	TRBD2	CASSPDGGGYTQYF	TGTGCCAGCAGTCCCGACGGCGGGGGGTATACGCAGTATTTT
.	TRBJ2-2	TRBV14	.	CASSHNRALGGELFF	TGTGCCAGCAGCCACAACAGGGCCCTCGGAGGGGAGCTGTTTTTT
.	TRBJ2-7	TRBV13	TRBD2	CASSLLGAGGPYEQYF	TGTGCCAGCAGCCTGCTTGGAGCGGGGGGGCCCTACGAGCAGTACTTC
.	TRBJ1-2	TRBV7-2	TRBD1	CASSPGTGSYGYTF	TGTGCCAGCAGCCCCGGGACAGGGAGCTATGGCTACACCTTC
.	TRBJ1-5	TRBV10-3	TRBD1	CAVASRGQGDQPQHF	TGTGCCGTCGCCTCCCGAGGACAGGGAGACCAGCCCCAGCATTTT
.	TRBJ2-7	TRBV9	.	CASSVTHNAYEQYF	TGTGCCAGCAGCGTAACACACAATGCCTACGAGCAGTACTTC
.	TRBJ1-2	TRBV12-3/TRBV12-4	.	CASSFWVHYGYTF	TGTGCCAGCAGTTTCTGGGTTCACTATGGCTACACCTTC
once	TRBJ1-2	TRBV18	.	CASSPPDNYGYTF	TGTGCCAGCTCACCACCCGACAACTATGGCTACACCTTC
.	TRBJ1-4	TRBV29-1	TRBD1	CSGRGQRNEKLFF	TGCAGCGGTAGGGGACAGCGTAATGAAAAACTGTTTTTT
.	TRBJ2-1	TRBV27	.	CASSLLRGTYNEQFF	TGTGCCAGCAGTTTATTGCGGGGCACCTACAATGAGCAGTTCTTC
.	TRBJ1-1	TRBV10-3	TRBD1	CAISPGTGFGNTEAFF	TGTGCCATCAGTCCCGGGACAGGGTTTGGGAACACTGAAGCTTTCTTT
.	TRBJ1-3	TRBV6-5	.	CASSSSQTTGGNTIYF	TGTGCCAGCAGTTCATCCCAGACAACCGGGGGAAACACCATATATTTT
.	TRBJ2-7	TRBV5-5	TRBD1	CASSIRPGQGAEQYF	TGTGCCAGCAGCATTCGTCCGGGACAGGGTGCCGAGCAGTACTTC
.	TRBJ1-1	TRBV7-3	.	CASRQGSVGEAFF	TGTGCCAGCAGACAAGGGAGTGTCGGAGAAGCTTTCTTT
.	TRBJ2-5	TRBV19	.	CASSTGLQETQYF	TGTGCCAGTAGTACAGGGCTCCAAGAGACCCAGTACTTC
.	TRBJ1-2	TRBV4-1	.	CASSQDLVPYSNYGYTF	TGCGCCAGCAGCCAAGATCTGGTTCCGTATTCTAACTATGGCTACACCTTC
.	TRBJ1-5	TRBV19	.	CASRNGQEAGWRNQPQHF	TGTGCCAGTAGGAACGGTCAGGAAGCGGGTTGGCGCAATCAGCCCCAGCATTTT
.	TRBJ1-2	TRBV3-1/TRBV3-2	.	CASSPIVVTSYGYTF	TGTGCCAGCAGCCCGATCGTAGTAACCTCCTATGGCTACACCTTC
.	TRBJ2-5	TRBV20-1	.	CSAHLGETQYF	TGCAGTGCTCATCTTGGTGAGACCCAGTACTTC
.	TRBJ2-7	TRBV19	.	CASSSTGPRSYEQYF	TGTGCCAGTAGTAGCACAGGGCCCCGCTCCTACGAGCAGTACTTC
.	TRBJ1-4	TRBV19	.	CASSTFEDGEKLFF	TGTGCCAGTAGTACTTTCGAGGACGGTGAAAAACTGTTTTTT
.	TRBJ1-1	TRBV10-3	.	CAISDGGSMNTEAFF	TGTGCCATCAGTGATGGGGGGAGTATGAACACTGAAGCTTTCTTT
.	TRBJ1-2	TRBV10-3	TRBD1	CAISDDRDYGYTF	TGTGCCATCAGTGACGACAGGGACTATGGCTACACCTTC
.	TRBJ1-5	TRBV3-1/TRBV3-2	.	CASSQGRSGNQPQHF	TGTGCCAGCAGCCAGGGGCGGAGTGGCAATCAGCCCCAGCATTTT
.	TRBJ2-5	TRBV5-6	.	CASRDGPDQETQYF	TGTGCCAGCAGGGACGGACCCGATCAAGAGACCCAGTACTTC
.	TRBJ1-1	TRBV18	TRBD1	CASSPTGTAENTEAFF	TGTGCCAGCTCACCAACCGGGACAGCAGAGAACACTGAAGCTTTCTTT
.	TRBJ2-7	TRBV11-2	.	CASSPGGYEQYF	TGTGCCAGCAGCCCAGGAGGTTACGAGCAGTACTTC
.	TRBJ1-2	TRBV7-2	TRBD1	CASSPDRVYGYTF	TGTGCCAGCAGCCCCGACAGGGTATATGGCTACACCTTC
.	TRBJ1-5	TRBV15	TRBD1	CATSRIQGAGNQPQHF	TGTGCCACCAGCAGAATACAGGGGGCTGGCAATCAGCCCCAGCATTTT
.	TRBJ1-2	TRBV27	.	CASSFMGGVGGYTF	TGTGCCAGCAGTTTTATGGGGGGCGTGGGTGGCTACACCTTC
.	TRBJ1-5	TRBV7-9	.	CASSLGTEGQPQHF	TGTGCCAGCAGCTTAGGCACGGAAGGGCAGCCCCAGCATTTT
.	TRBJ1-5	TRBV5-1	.	CASSLDGDQPQHF	TGCGCCAGCAGCTTGGACGGGGATCAGCCCCAGCATTTT
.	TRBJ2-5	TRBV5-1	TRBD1	CASSRRTGREETQYF	TGCGCCAGCAGCCGTCGGACAGGGCGGGAAGAGACCCAGTACTTC
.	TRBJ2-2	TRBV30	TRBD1	CAWSWTGSAGELFF	TGTGCCTGGAGTTGGACAGGGTCGGCCGGGGAGCTGTTTTTT
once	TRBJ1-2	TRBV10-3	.	CAISEGFLNYGYTF	TGTGCCATCAGTGAGGGATTCTTAAACTATGGCTACACCTTC
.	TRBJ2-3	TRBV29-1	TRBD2	CSVDTTSGGVRTDTQYF	TGCAGCGTTGATACAACTAGCGGGGGCGTTCGCACAGATACGCAGTATTTT
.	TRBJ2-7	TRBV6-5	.	CASSYSGAVRSYEQYF	TGTGCCAGCAGTTACTCGGGGGCGGTGCGATCCTACGAGCAGTACTTC
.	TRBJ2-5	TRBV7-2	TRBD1	CASSLQQGVVETQYF	TGTGCCAGCAGCTTACAGCAGGGGGTGGTGGAGACCCAGTACTTC
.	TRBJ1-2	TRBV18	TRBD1	CASSISGQAARGYTF	TGTGCCAGCTCCATCTCGGGACAGGCGGCGCGCGGCTACACCTTC
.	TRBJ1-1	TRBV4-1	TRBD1	CASSPGGVQNTEAFF	TGCGCCAGCAGCCCAGGGGGTGTACAGAACACTGAAGCTTTCTTT
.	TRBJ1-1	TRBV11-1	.	CASSFRGALNTEAFF	TGTGCCAGCAGCTTCCGAGGGGCCCTCAACACTGAAGCTTTCTTT
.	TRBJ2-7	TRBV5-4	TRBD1	CASSLGGTGSSEQYF	TGTGCCAGCAGCTTGGGAGGGACAGGATCGAGCGAGCAGTACTTC
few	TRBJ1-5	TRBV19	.	CASSLNGGEPQHF	TGTGCCAGTAGTCTCAACGGGGGAGAGCCCCAGCATTTT
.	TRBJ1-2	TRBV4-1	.	CASSPSGFNYGYTF	TGCGCCAGCAGCCCTTCTGGTTTTAACTATGGCTACACCTTC
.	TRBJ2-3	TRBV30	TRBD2	CAWSDLLLAGASNF	TGTGCCTGGAGCGACCTTTTACTAGCGGGGGCCTCGAATTTT
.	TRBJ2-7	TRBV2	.	CASKRSGPDGTYEQYF	TGTGCCAGCAAAAGGTCGGGGCCGGATGGAACCTACGAGCAGTACTTC
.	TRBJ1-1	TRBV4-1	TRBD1	CASSQAPGGDTEAFF	TGCGCCAGCAGCCAAGCCCCAGGGGGGGATACTGAAGCTTTCTTT
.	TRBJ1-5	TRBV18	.	CASSPLRGSFQPQHF	TGTGCCAGCTCACCACTACGGGGGTCCTTCCAGCCCCAGCATTTT
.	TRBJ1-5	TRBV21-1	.	CASSTVKAYMGNQPQHF	TGTGCCAGCAGCACCGTCAAGGCGTACATGGGCAATCAGCCCCAGCATTTT